A single sample is the source of the 12 T cell receptor beta chains below, sequenced in a study of blood T cells in healthy people across ages. The second PCR ran about 6 to 11 cycles with a sample-barcoded 5' primer and J-beta primers. TCRdb fed the 5' RACE reads into MiXCR, producing one record per CDR3 protein. The table lists 700,000 to 950,000 distinct CDR3 sequences, 58% of them singletons. The sequenced sample consisted of blood. The receptors here all came from a man aged 25 to 45 in good health.

The chain is built from TRBV6-5 and TRBJ2-7; either TRBD1 or TRBD2 may supply D (5 bases each). Germline loops: CDR1 MNHEY, CDR2 SVGAGI. This CDR3 is built from 13 residues. Trimming pared 7 bases from V and 3 bases from J, leaving 13 bases between. CDR3 sequence: CASTGTDNYEQYF. CDR3 sequence (DNA): TGTGCCAGCACCGGGACGGATAACTACGAGCAGTACTTC.

The chain couples TRBV5-5 to TRBJ1-2, with a possible D match to TRBD1 (5 bases). The CDR3 runs to 15 residues. CDR1 SGHKS and CDR2 YYEKEE come from the germline V gene (reference sequence). V lost 0 bases, J lost 4 bases, and 13 bases lay in between. CDR3 bases: TGTGCCAGCAGCTTGGGCCCGATGGGGGTCTATGGCTACACCTTC. It encodes CASSLGPMGVYGYTF.

This chain uses TRBV10-1 with TRBJ2-1, with TRBD1 matching over 9 bases. There are 16 residues in the CDR3. Germline-derived CDR1 and CDR2 are WNHNN and SYGVQD (reference sequence). J gave up 5 bases and V 9 bases, and 14 bases lay outside the gene matches. CDR3 bases: TGCGCCAGGGGACAGGGTAAGAGGGGGACTCACAATGAGCAGTTCTTC. Amino acids: CARGQGKRGTHNEQFF.

The V and J genes are TRBV3-1 and TRBJ2-7; D is uncertain. Germline V lookup: CDR1 LGHDT, CDR2 YNNKEL (reference sequence). This CDR3 region has 15 residues. The V end was cut by 5 bases, the J end by 2 bases, with 16 bases between. CDR3 in DNA: TGTGCCAGCAGCGGTGAACCGGACGGAACCTACGAGCAGTACTTC. Its protein is CASSGEPDGTYEQYF.

The rearrangement uses TRBV7-9 and TRBJ2-7, with 7 bases aligning to TRBD2. V shed 1 base, J shed 12 bases, and the junction held 6 bases outside the gene matches. Per the germline V gene, CDR1 is SEHNR and CDR2 is FQNEAQ (reference sequence). The length of the CDR3 is 12 residues. The CDR3 is CASSLVPSGVYF. As DNA, the CDR3 is TGTGCCAGCAGCTTAGTCCCGAGCGGGGTGTACTTC.

In nucleotides, the CDR3 is TGCGCCAGCAGCCAAATGGGTAATGAGCAGTTCTTC. This codes for CASSQMGNEQFF. The rearrangement joins TRBV4-1 to TRBJ2-1; D unclear. This CDR3 has 12 amino acids. The V and J ends lost 2 bases and 7 bases respectively, with 6 bases between them. In germline, CDR1 is MGHRA, CDR2 YSYEKL.

This clonotype is a singleton in its sample. The V and J genes are TRBV2 and TRBJ2-1, with 13 bases that match TRBD2. TRBJ2-7 matches the DNA end more closely, so the J call is doubtful. Germline CDR1 reads SNHLY; CDR2 reads FYNNEI. This CDR3 comprises 14 residues. The CDR3 sequence is CASRRTSGGFEQYF. CDR3 nucleotides: TGTGCCAGCAGAAGGACTAGCGGGGGATTCGAGCAGTACTTC.

V usage is TRBV9 and J usage is TRBJ2-1, with 10 bases aligning to TRBD2. The germline V gene has CDR1 SGDLS and CDR2 YYNGEE. CDR3 size: 15 residues. The ends lost 3 bases at V and 7 bases at J; junction bases unmatched: 7. The CDR3 nucleotides read TGTGCCAGCAGCGCTGGAGCGGGAGGGATAAATGAGCAGTTCTTC. Encoded protein: CASSAGAGGINEQFF.

For the CDR3, the DNA is TGTGCCAGCAGTACGTACACTAGCGGGGGGCGCAATGAGCAGTTCTTC. The encoded protein is CASSTYTSGGRNEQFF. This rearrangement joins TRBV27 to TRBJ2-1; TRBD2 aligns across 12 bases. Germline CDR1 and CDR2: MNHEY and SMNVEV (reference sequence). The V gene end was trimmed by 5 bases and the J gene end by 6 bases; junction bases not matched to a gene: 8. The CDR3 has 16 amino acids.

The gene calls are TRBV19 and TRBJ1-2; TRBD1 matches 9 bases. Germline V gene lookup returns CDR1 LNHDA and CDR2 SQIVND (reference sequence). V lost 8 bases to trimming and J lost 7 bases; unmatched junction nucleotides: 14. The CDR3 is 15 amino acids. CDR3 sequence: CASAGTGTIAAGYTF. CDR3 bases: TGTGCCAGTGCCGGGACAGGGACGATTGCGGCTGGCTACACCTTC.

V usage is TRBV6-1 and J usage is TRBJ2-7; D is unresolved. CDR1 is MNHNS, CDR2 SASEGT, per germline. Between the trimmed V and J ends, which lost 2 bases and 7 bases, there was a span of 15 bases. The CDR3 runs to 14 residues. This CDR3 is CASSELPGVGEQYF. CDR3 nucleotide sequence: TGTGCCAGCAGTGAATTGCCAGGAGTAGGTGAGCAGTACTTC.

The genes are TRBV6-1 and TRBJ1-3, with a tentative D call TRBD1 (5 bases). The germline V and J ends were trimmed by 8 bases and 4 bases, with 12 bases remaining between them. Germline V gene lookup returns CDR1 MNHNS and CDR2 SASEGT. The CDR3 totals 13 residues. CDR3 DNA sequence: TGTGCCAGCGCAGGGTTGAGAGGAAACACCATATATTTT. This gives the protein CASAGLRGNTIYF.